Sequencing of this T cell receptor (beta chain) was carried out in a study of control samples from healthy donors and cancer patients. Assay used: immunoSEQ multiplex PCR; TCRdb lists only in-frame clones, some missing. The repertoire holds roughly 170,000 clones, approximately 91% seen once, with about 2.1% in the top ten. The germline V and J ends were trimmed by 10 bases and 6 bases, with 16 bases remaining between them. This CDR3 is built from 12 residues. In germline, CDR1 is MNHEY, CDR2 SMNVEV (reference sequence). The sequencing input was blood. V usage is TRBV27 and J usage is TRBJ2-7; D uncertain. The receptor was derived from a woman in her 40s in good health. CDR3 bases: TGTGCCACCCTCGGCCCCGGTGGCGAGCAGTACTTC. Amino acids: CATLGPGGEQYF.